This passage covers 30 T cell receptor beta chains from one sample sequenced in a study of T cells in Graves' hyperthyroidism and ophthalmopathy. RNA transcripts gave rise to amplified TCR beta CDR3 regions. The HTBI set primed first-round TCR CDR3 RT-PCR. TCRdb recomputed calls from the multiplex PCR reads with MiXCR, one row per CDR3 protein. The sample carries about 480,000 distinct CDR3 sequences, about 24% recorded once. Sequencing was done on a sample of blood. Source of these receptors: a woman aged 30 to 39 with Graves' ophthalmopathy.

This clonotype was seen repeatedly, ten times or more. V usage is TRBV27 and J usage is TRBJ2-6, with D perhaps matching TRBD1 (5 bases). The CDR3 sequence is 16 residues long. The V end lost 4 bases, the J end lost 1 base, and 11 bases lay between the germline ends. Germline values: CDR1 MNHEY, CDR2 SMNVEV (reference sequence). CDR3 amino acids: CASSSPSGSGANVLTF. The CDR3 nucleotides are TGTGCCAGCAGTTCCCCCTCAGGGTCTGGGGCCAACGTCCTGACTTTC.

This clonotype was counted ten times or more. The genes are TRBV20-1 and TRBJ1-1; 7 bases match TRBD1. The CDR3 runs 13 residues. Germline-derived CDR1 and CDR2 are DFQATT and SNEGSKA (reference sequence). J gave up 5 bases and V 2 bases, and 5 bases lay outside the gene matches. This CDR3 reads CSARTTGVTEAFF. CDR3 bases: TGCAGTGCTAGAACCACAGGGGTGACTGAAGCTTTCTTT.

In its sample, this clonotype was seen many times. The chain has TRBV7-9 and TRBJ2-7; tentatively, D is TRBD1 (5 bases). V dropped 0 bases and J dropped 4 bases, with 10 bases sitting between them. The CDR3 spans 14 residues. Per the germline V gene, CDR1 is SEHNR and CDR2 is FQNEAQ (reference sequence). This CDR3 reads CASSLAPGIYEQYF. In nucleotides, the CDR3 is TGTGCCAGCAGCTTAGCACCAGGGATTTACGAGCAGTACTTC.

The chain employs TRBV2 and TRBJ1-1, with D unresolved. The germline V gene encodes CDR1 SNHLY and CDR2 FYNNEI. V shed 7 bases and J shed 6 bases, with 9 bases lying between them. The CDR3 is made up of 11 amino acids. The CDR3 nucleotides are TGTGCCAGCATCACCAGCGCTGAAGCTTTCTTT. Translating it yields CASITSAEAFF.

This clonotype was seen more than once but under ten times. The genes are TRBV2 and TRBJ2-7; TRBD1 matches 9 bases. Germline V lookup: CDR1 SNHLY, CDR2 FYNNEI. The CDR3 is made up of 15 amino acids. The V and J ends lost 6 bases and 4 bases, in that order; junction bases with no gene match: 10. The CDR3 region has the DNA TGTGCCAGCAGGCCCTCCGGGACAGGGAGGTACGAGCAGTACTTC. It specifies CASRPSGTGRYEQYF. The full variable domain, completed using reference TRBV2 and TRBJ2-7, is EPEVTQTPSHQVTQMGQEVILRCVPISNHLYFYWYRQILGQKVEFLVSFYNNEISEKSEIFDDQFSVERPDGSNFTLKIRSTKLEDSAMYFCASRPSGTGRYEQYFGPGTRLTVT.

This clonotype was picked up many times. The V call is TRBV12-3 or TRBV12-4, the J call TRBJ2-2; TRBD1 aligns across 9 bases. The CDR3 sequence is 15 residues long. V shed 4 bases, J shed 5 bases, and the junction held 5 bases outside the gene matches. The CDR3 nucleotides are TGTGCCAGCAGTTCGGGACAGGGTGATACCGGGGAGCTGTTTTTT. It is translated as CASSSGQGDTGELFF.

In its sample, this clonotype was seen a few times. The J gene is TRBJ2-3, the V gene TRBV14, with 11 bases fitting TRBD2. V was clipped by 5 bases and J by 3 bases; unmatched bases: 4. Germline V gene data show CDR1 as SGHDN and CDR2 as FVKESK. The CDR3 contains 15 residues. CDR3 loop: CASSFRLAGTDTQYF. The CDR3, as DNA: TGTGCCAGCAGCTTTCGACTAGCGGGGACAGATACGCAGTATTTT. Full variable domain (missing parts from reference TRBV14 and TRBJ2-3): EAGVTQFPSHSVIEKGQTVTLRCDPISGHDNLYWYRRVMGKEIKFLLHFVKESKQDESGMPNNRFLAERTGGTYSTLKVQPAELEDSGVYFCASSFRLAGTDTQYFGPGTRLTVL.

This clonotype was counted at least ten times. V gene TRBV7-2 combines with J gene TRBJ2-7, with D possibly being TRBD1 or TRBD2 (5 bases each). Germline V gene lookup returns CDR1 SGHTA and CDR2 FQGNSA. V shed 9 bases and J shed 3 bases, with 21 bases lying between them. The CDR3 loop spans 15 amino acids. As DNA, the CDR3 is TGTGCCAGTGGGGACCGGGACGGCCGCGACTACGAGCAGTACTTC. This codes for CASGDRDGRDYEQYF.

Many counts were recorded for this clonotype. V usage is TRBV25-1 and J usage is TRBJ1-1; 7 bases fit TRBD1. The CDR3 runs 16 residues. CDR1 and CDR2 (germline): MGHDK, SYGVNS. After removal of 8 bases from V and 5 bases from J, the junction contained 17 bases not matched to a gene. The CDR3 coding sequence is TGTGCCAGCTCTGAAATAGGACAGGAAGGGAGAACTGAAGCTTTCTTT. This encodes CASSEIGQEGRTEAFF.

In nucleotides, the CDR3 is TGTGCCAGTAGTATAAAGGGGACGAACACCGGGGAGCTGTTTTTT. It codes for CASSIKGTNTGELFF. The chain employs TRBV19 and TRBJ2-2; possible D gene TRBD1, 5 bases. CDR1 and CDR2 from the germline V gene are LNHDA and SQIVND (reference sequence). The CDR3 length is 15 residues. Trimming left V 2 bases short and J 0 bases short, with 7 bases between.

The J gene is TRBJ2-2, the V gene TRBV24-1; no definite D call. V lost 3 bases and J lost 4, with 14 bases in between. Germline CDR1 KGHDR, CDR2 SFDVKD. The CDR3 is made up of 16 amino acids. DNA for the CDR3: TGTGCCACCAGTGATCGTAGTTGGCGTAGCACCGGGGAGCTGTTTTTT. Amino acids: CATSDRSWRSTGELFF.

At least ten counts were recorded for this clonotype. V gene TRBV27 combines with J gene TRBJ1-5, with no clear D. Trimming removed 7 bases at V and 3 bases at J, with 13 bases between. The CDR3 covers 14 residues. Germline CDR1 MNHEY, CDR2 SMNVEV (reference sequence). As DNA, the CDR3 is TGTGCCAGCACCCATGGGCAGAACAATCAGCCCCAGCATTTT. This encodes CASTHGQNNQPQHF.

About this clonotype: A junction end diverges from the germline sequence, so it may reflect a read error. The chain combines TRBV20-1 with TRBJ1-5; D is unclear. Germline-derived CDR1 and CDR2 are DFQATT and SNEGSKA (reference sequence). The CDR3 has 14 amino acids. As DNA, the CDR3 is TGCAGTTCTAGCGCCGCGAGAGGCAGTCGGCCCCAGCATTTT. It translates to CSSSAARGSRPQHF.

Only one count was recorded for this clonotype. The genes are TRBV12-3 or TRBV12-4 and TRBJ2-2, with 8 nucleotides matching TRBD2. V lost 5 bases to trimming and J lost 0 bases; unmatched junction nucleotides: 5. The CDR3 has 16 amino acids. The CDR3 loop is CASSPAGGANTGELFF. The DNA for the CDR3 is TGTGCCAGCAGTCCCGCGGGGGGTGCGAACACCGGGGAGCTGTTTTTT.

This clonotype was counted ten times or more. The chain joins TRBV6-1 to TRBJ1-2; unclear D gene. Trimming cost V 8 bases and J 1 base, with 11 bases left between them. The germline gives CDR1 MNHNS, CDR2 SASEGT. The CDR3 loop spans 13 amino acids. Here the CDR3 reads CASPEKGNYGYTF. CDR3 in DNA: TGTGCCAGCCCCGAGAAGGGTAACTATGGCTACACCTTC.

This clonotype has at least ten counts. The rearrangement links TRBV7-3 to TRBJ2-5; no clear D gene. V gave up 7 bases and J gave up 2 bases, with 5 bases separating them. Germline values: CDR1 SGHTA, CDR2 FQGTGA. The CDR3 has 11 amino acids. The CDR3 DNA reads TGTGCCAGCATCCTTCAAGAGACCCAGTACTTC. Protein sequence: CASILQETQYF.

This clonotype was seen ten or more times. The chain employs TRBV20-1 and TRBJ1-1, with TRBD1 identical over 8 bases. The ends lost 3 bases at V and 3 bases at J; junction bases unmatched: 3. From germline, CDR1 is DFQATT and CDR2 SNEGSKA (reference sequence). The CDR3 runs 13 residues. The CDR3 is CSARRQGHTEAFF. CDR3 coding DNA: TGCAGTGCTAGGCGACAGGGGCACACTGAAGCTTTCTTT.

This clonotype was seen ten or more times. At one end the junction does not follow the germline gene, possibly because of a read error. This rearrangement joins TRBV18 to TRBJ1-2; D unresolved. Germline V gene data show CDR1 as KGHSH and CDR2 as LQKENI. The CDR3 extends over 13 amino acids. Here the CDR3 reads CASSPQSLYGYTF. The CDR3 coding sequence is TGTGCCAGCTCGCCACAAAGCCTGTATGGCTACACCTTC.

The chain couples TRBV7-9 to TRBJ1-2, with D possibly being TRBD1 (5 bases). The V gene's germline CDR1 is SEHNR and CDR2 FQNEAQ (reference sequence). V was clipped by 5 bases and J by 4 bases, with 14 bases between them. There are 14 residues in the CDR3. In DNA form, the CDR3 reads TGTGCCAGCAGCCCTAACTGGGGCTCCTATGGCTACACCTTC. Translation gives CASSPNWGSYGYTF.

V usage is TRBV12-3 or TRBV12-4 and J usage is TRBJ2-5; D remains unclear. There are 11 residues in the CDR3. V gave up 4 bases and J gave up 8 bases, with 8 bases separating them. For the CDR3, the DNA is TGTGCCAGCAGTTCTCAGGCAACCCAGTACTTC. It yields the protein CASSSQATQYF.

This clonotype was counted only a few times. DNA of the CDR3: TGTGCCAGCAGCTTGGTTTGGACAGGGGGGGGCCGCGGCTACACCTTC. Encoded protein: CASSLVWTGGGRGYTF. The chain employs TRBV5-6 and TRBJ1-2; 10 bases line up with TRBD1. J gave up 8 bases and V 0 bases, and 10 bases lay outside the gene matches. CDR3 length: 16 residues. Germline V CDR1 and CDR2: SGHDT, YYEEEE.

The chain recombines TRBV28 with TRBJ1-1; D remains ambiguous. V dropped 8 bases and J dropped 0 bases, with 10 bases sitting between them. Per germline, CDR1 MDHEN and CDR2 SYDVKM. The CDR3 runs 13 residues. The CDR3: CASLSGLNTEAFF. The CDR3 DNA follows: TGTGCCAGCTTATCTGGGCTGAACACTGAAGCTTTCTTT.

On this clonotype itself: One end of the junction is discordant with germline, which a read error may explain. The V gene is TRBV2, the J gene TRBJ2-7; 7 bases agree with TRBD1. Per the germline V gene, CDR1 is SNHLY and CDR2 is FYNNEI. This CDR3 is 14 amino acids long. CDR3 DNA: TGTGCCAGCGGTATTAGACAGGGTAACTACGAGCAGTGCTTC. Amino acids: CASGIRQGNYEQCF.

This clonotype has more than one count but fewer than ten. The V call is TRBV5-4, the J call TRBJ2-3, with 9 bases fitting TRBD2. The trim removed 0 bases at V and 1 base at J, leaving 3 bases unmatched. Germline V CDR1 and CDR2: SGHNT, YYREEE (reference sequence). The CDR3 is 16 amino acids. Written as DNA, the CDR3 is TGTGCCAGCAGCTTGGATCCTAGCGGGGGCACAGATACGCAGTATTTT. Amino acid sequence: CASSLDPSGGTDTQYF.

This clonotype was seen more than once but under ten times. For the CDR3, the DNA is TGTGCCAGCAGTTACGGGACCGGGGGAATGAACACTGAAGCTTTCTTT. It yields the protein CASSYGTGGMNTEAFF. The V gene is TRBV6-5, the J gene TRBJ1-1; a weak D match, TRBD1 (5 bases). V lost 2 bases and J 0 bases, leaving 13 bases between the germline ends. CDR3 size: 16 residues. Germline assignment: CDR1 MNHEY and CDR2 SVGAGI.

The chain employs TRBV29-1 and TRBJ2-5; TRBD2 is a possible D gene (5 bases). The V gene's germline CDR1 is SQVTM and CDR2 ANQGSEA. V was trimmed by 4 bases and J by 5 bases, leaving 11 bases between them. This CDR3 is 12 amino acids long. CDR3 sequence: CSVGVSVETQYF. The CDR3 bases are TGCAGCGTTGGGGTTAGCGTTGAGACCCAGTACTTC.

The genes are TRBV24-1 and TRBJ2-7, with D tentatively TRBD2 (7 bases). CDR1 KGHDR and CDR2 SFDVKD come from the germline V gene. The V end lost 8 bases, the J end lost 9 bases, and 13 bases lay between the germline ends. The length of the CDR3 is 11 residues. CDR3 DNA sequence: TGTGCCACCATAGGGGGAGGGGTGCAGTACTTC. Amino acid sequence: CATIGGGVQYF.

This clonotype was recorded a few times. The rearrangement uses TRBV18 and TRBJ2-7; 11 bases fit TRBD1. Germline trimming cut 6 bases from V and 6 bases from J; bases unmatched to any gene: 7. The CDR3 covers 14 residues. The germline gives CDR1 KGHSH, CDR2 LQKENI. CDR3 nucleotide sequence: TGTGCCAGCTCTCTGGACAGGGGGCTGCGCGAGCAGTACTTC. It yields the protein CASSLDRGLREQYF. Full variable domain (outside the CDR3, taken from reference TRBV18 and TRBJ2-7): NAGVMQNPRHLVRRRGQEARLRCSPMKGHSHVYWYRQLPEEGLKFMVYLQKENIIDESGMPKERFSAEFPKEGPSILRIQQVVRGDSAAYFCASSLDRGLREQYFGPGTRLTVT.

This clonotype showed up many times. The chain links TRBV6-1 to TRBJ1-5, with 9 positions matching TRBD1. CDR3 length equals 15 residues. V dropped 7 bases and J dropped 7; count of bases not matched to a gene: 11. The V gene's germline CDR1 is MNHNS and CDR2 SASEGT. The CDR3 region has the DNA TGTGCCAGCAAAGAAGACAGGGGGGAAGGGCAGCCCCAGCATTTT. This encodes CASKEDRGEGQPQHF.

This clonotype has a count of ten or more. The genes are TRBV20-1 and TRBJ1-1, with TRBD1 matching over 9 bases. The J segment lost 4 bases and the V segment lost 6 bases, leaving 9 bases of the junction unmatched. Germline CDR1 and CDR2: DFQATT and SNEGSKA (reference sequence). CDR3 length equals 14 residues. CDR3 coding DNA: TGCAGTGCGAAATCAAACAGGGGGCTCACTGAAGCTTTCTTT. Protein sequence: CSAKSNRGLTEAFF.